The 25 T cell receptor beta chains below all came from one sample that was sequenced in a study of technical replicates of blood from a handful of donors. The protocol was immunoSEQ multiplex PCR, while the TCRdb copy is restricted to in-frame clones and leaves out a portion. In the table there are 55,000 to 70,000 clones, approximately 84% of which are singletons. The sequenced sample consisted of PBMCs. These receptors all come from a human donor in good health. Some clones in this sample may be carry-over from other donors' samples.

The chain recombines TRBV20-1 with TRBJ2-7; D is ambiguous. Germline values: CDR1 DFQATT, CDR2 SNEGSKA (reference sequence). The V end was cut by 3 bases, the J end by 4 bases, with 7 bases between. The CDR3 covers 11 residues. The CDR3 DNA reads TGCAGTGCTAGCCTCCTATACGAGCAGTACTTC. Its protein is CSASLLYEQYF.

The chain recombines TRBV5-4 with TRBJ2-5; D perhaps matches TRBD2 (5 bases). Germline CDR1 is SGHNT and CDR2 is YYREEE (reference sequence). The V end was cut by 4 bases, the J end by 5 bases, with 15 bases between. This CDR3 is 14 amino acids long. The CDR3 loop is CASSPVPRGETQYF. As DNA, the CDR3 is TGTGCCAGCAGCCCAGTTCCCAGAGGGGAGACCCAGTACTTC.

The genes are TRBV29-1 and TRBJ1-2; 8 bases map to TRBD1. The germline CDR1 and CDR2 sequences are SQVTM and ANQGSEA. The CDR3 loop spans 20 amino acids. V lost 4 bases to trimming and J lost 4 bases; unmatched junction nucleotides: 26. The chain's CDR3 is CSVGPLGTGGNWEVGYGYTF. The CDR3 bases are TGCAGCGTTGGACCCCTCGGGACAGGCGGAAATTGGGAAGTAGGCTATGGCTACACCTTC.

This clone is a singleton in its sample. V and J are TRBV6-1 and TRBJ1-2; weak D call: TRBD1 (6 bases). CDR1 and CDR2 (germline): MNHNS, SASEGT. The ends were cut back, 6 bases at V and 8 bases at J, with 10 bases in the middle. The CDR3 length is 11 residues. The CDR3 spells CASRTGTGYTF. In DNA form, the CDR3 reads TGTGCCAGCAGAACAGGGACGGGCTACACCTTC.

V gene TRBV10-3 combines with J gene TRBJ2-5; the D is unclear. Trimming shortened V by 3 bases and J by 0 bases, and 11 bases separated the two germline ends. This CDR3 spans 15 amino acids. Germline-derived CDR1 and CDR2 are ENHRY and SYGVKD. The CDR3 coding sequence is TGTGCCATCAGTGATTCGACCAGGTACCAAGAGACCCAGTACTTC. Translating gives CAISDSTRYQETQYF.

DNA for the CDR3: TGCGCCAGCAGCCAAGCTAACGGGGGGGCCCCCCTCAAGCAGTACTTC. As protein: CASSQANGGAPLKQYF. The chain employs TRBV4-3 and TRBJ2-7; 8 positions match TRBD2. Germline CDR1 LGHNA, CDR2 YSLEER. J gave up 8 bases and V 1 base, and 13 bases lay outside the gene matches. The CDR3 length is 16 residues.

The rearrangement uses TRBV5-1 and TRBJ1-5; 7 bases align to TRBD1. Germline V CDR1 and CDR2: SGHRS, YFSETQ. The V and J ends lost 5 bases and 0 bases, in that order; junction bases with no gene match: 5. CDR3 length equals 15 residues. CDR3 sequence: CASRWDSNSNQPQHF. DNA of the CDR3: TGCGCCAGCAGATGGGACAGCAATAGCAATCAGCCCCAGCATTTT.

This clone occurred a few times. This chain connects TRBV25-1 to TRBJ2-2; D possibly corresponds to TRBD1 (5 bases). CDR3 length: 18 residues. V lost 3 bases, J lost 1 base, and 18 bases lay in between. Germline CDR1 reads MGHDK; CDR2 reads SYGVNS. CDR3 amino acids: CASSEEGVITGNTGELFF. CDR3 nucleotide sequence: TGTGCCAGCAGTGAGGAAGGGGTAATTACGGGGAACACCGGGGAGCTGTTTTTT.

The chain uses TRBV29-1 and TRBJ2-2; 10 nucleotides line up with TRBD1. The CDR3 runs to 14 residues. Germline lookup yields CDR1 SQVTM and CDR2 ANQGSEA. Germline trimming cut 7 bases from V and 6 bases from J; bases unmatched to any gene: 8. This chain's CDR3 is CSGRTGGRSGELFF. CDR3 coding DNA: TGCAGCGGTCGGACAGGGGGTCGATCCGGGGAGCTGTTTTTT.

This chain joins TRBV4-3 and TRBJ1-2; weak D call: TRBD1 (5 bases). V was cut by 1 base and J by 8 bases, with 11 bases left in between. The germline gives CDR1 LGHNA, CDR2 YSLEER. The CDR3 consists of 13 residues. In DNA, the CDR3 is TGCGCCAGCAGCCAAGGACAGCTTGGCGGCTACACCTTC. Amino acid sequence: CASSQGQLGGYTF.

This chain connects TRBV4-3 to TRBJ1-5, with D possibly being TRBD1 (5 bases). The V gene's germline CDR1 is LGHNA and CDR2 YSLEER. V was cut by 6 bases and J by 3 bases, with 9 bases left in between. CDR3 length: 13 amino acids. The CDR3 nucleotides read TGCGCCAGCAGATCAGGGTCCAATCAGCCCCAGCATTTT. It encodes CASRSGSNQPQHF.

The chain links TRBV5-4 to TRBJ1-2, with D maybe TRBD1 (5 bases). Deletions cut 5 bases from V and 10 bases from J, with 24 bases between. The germline V gene encodes CDR1 SGHNT and CDR2 YYREEE (reference sequence). The CDR3 has 15 residues. The CDR3 sequence: CASSGGDRWYSDYTF. The CDR3 region has the DNA TGTGCCAGCAGTGGGGGGGACCGCTGGTATTCCGACTACACCTTC.

J is TRBJ1-5 and V is TRBV7-9; 9 nucleotides align to TRBD1. The germline V gene has CDR1 SEHNR and CDR2 FQNEAQ (reference sequence). The CDR3 is 14 amino acids. J lost 11 bases, V lost 4 bases, and 9 bases had no gene match. CDR3 in amino acids: CASSSTGGDPSQHF. The CDR3 nucleotides are TGTGCCAGCAGCTCCACAGGGGGCGACCCGTCCCAGCATTTT.

This chain links TRBV7-3 with TRBJ1-2; D is ambiguous. Trimming removed 2 bases from V and 8 bases from J, with 12 bases in between. This CDR3 is 13 amino acids long. CDR1 and CDR2 (germline): SGHTA, FQGTGA. The CDR3 DNA is TGTGCCAGCAGCTTAGACGGGATAGGGGGCTACACCTTC. It translates to CASSLDGIGGYTF.

The V gene is TRBV4-3, the J gene TRBJ1-1; D remains unclear. The CDR3 extends over 17 amino acids. CDR1 LGHNA and CDR2 YSLEER come from the germline V gene. V lost 0 bases, J lost 1 base, and 15 bases lay in between. CDR3 residues: CASSQDRSLIANTEAFF. CDR3 nucleotides: TGCGCCAGCAGCCAAGATCGGTCCTTAATAGCGAACACTGAAGCTTTCTTT.

The chain is built from TRBV9 and TRBJ1-2; 8 nucleotides match TRBD1. The CDR3 consists of 17 residues. The germline V gene encodes CDR1 SGDLS and CDR2 YYNGEE. The V and J ends lost 0 bases and 8 bases, in that order; junction bases with no gene match: 15. The CDR3 sequence is CASSVGRGRQGLEGYTF. CDR3 DNA sequence: TGTGCCAGCAGCGTAGGTCGGGGAAGACAGGGGCTGGAGGGCTACACCTTC.

V gene TRBV5-1 combines with J gene TRBJ2-1; D gene ambiguous. Germline lookup yields CDR1 SGHRS and CDR2 YFSETQ. This CDR3 spans 13 amino acids. The V gene lost 1 base and the J gene lost 6 bases, with 8 bases spanning the gap. The CDR3 region is CASSLLFSNEQFF. CDR3 coding DNA: TGCGCCAGCAGCTTGCTTTTTAGCAATGAGCAGTTCTTC.

The rearrangement links TRBV5-1 to TRBJ2-1, with 11 bases fitting TRBD2. Germline V CDR1 and CDR2: SGHRS, YFSETQ. The CDR3 contains 16 residues. Trimming at V came to 1 base and at J to 7 bases, leaving 7 bases not matched to a gene. The CDR3 DNA reads as TGCGCCAGCAGCTTGCCACTAGCGGGAGCCCTTAATGAGCAGTTCTTC. As protein: CASSLPLAGALNEQFF.

The rearrangement links TRBV12-5 to TRBJ2-7; 7 bases agree with TRBD2. With V trimmed by 2 bases and J by 6 bases, 7 bases remained unmatched. CDR1 is LGHNT and CDR2 is FRNRAP in the germline V gene. The CDR3 length is 14 residues. For the CDR3, the DNA is TGTGCTAGTGGTTTGTCGGCGGGAGCGGCCGAGCAGTACTTC. Protein sequence: CASGLSAGAAEQYF.

The chain uses TRBV11-2 and TRBJ2-7, with D perhaps TRBD2 (6 bases). V lost 3 bases and J 2 bases, leaving 14 bases between the germline ends. Germline V gene data show CDR1 as SGHAT and CDR2 as FQNNGV. The CDR3 is made up of 15 amino acids. As DNA, the CDR3 is TGTGCCAGCAGCTTGCAAGGCGGGGATACCTACGAGCAGTACTTC. It codes for CASSLQGGDTYEQYF.

This clone was counted between two and nine times. CDR3 DNA: TGTGCCAGCAGTGAGGTTGCGGAAGCTTGGACCCAGTACTTC. Amino acid sequence: CASSEVAEAWTQYF. The rearrangement links TRBV6-1 to TRBJ2-5; D gene ambiguous. Germline V lookup: CDR1 MNHNS, CDR2 SASEGT. Trimming cost V 3 bases and J 7 bases, with 15 bases left between them. This CDR3 region has 14 residues.

The chain combines TRBV9 with TRBJ2-1; 9 bases are a match to TRBD2. There are 16 residues in the CDR3. After removal of 0 bases from V and 3 bases from J, the junction contained 4 bases not matched to a gene. Looked up from germline, CDR1 is SGDLS and CDR2 is YYNGEE. The CDR3 region is CASSVGGSGGYNEQFF. The CDR3 DNA follows: TGTGCCAGCAGCGTAGGGGGTAGCGGGGGCTACAATGAGCAGTTCTTC.

The chain joins TRBV7-2 to TRBJ2-3; D may be TRBD2 (6 bases). Trimming removed 5 bases from V and 5 bases from J, with 14 bases in between. Germline values: CDR1 SGHTA, CDR2 FQGNSA. The length of the CDR3 is 14 residues. The CDR3 DNA is TGTGCCAGCAGCCAAACCGGGACTCTAGATACGCAGTATTTT. Translation gives CASSQTGTLDTQYF.

The chain has TRBV7-2 and TRBJ2-1, with TRBD1 matching over 10 bases. Losses at the gene ends were 5 bases for V and 8 bases for J; bases not matched to a gene: 6. This CDR3 is built from 14 residues. Germline loops: CDR1 SGHTA, CDR2 FQGNSA. CDR3 DNA: TGTGCCAGCAGCGATTCCGGGACAGGGGATGAGCAGTTCTTC. Translating it yields CASSDSGTGDEQFF.

This CDR3 reads CASSGAGKETQYF. The CDR3 DNA reads TGTGCCAGCAGTGGGGCAGGGAAAGAGACCCAGTACTTC. The chain links TRBV2 to TRBJ2-5, with D perhaps TRBD1 (5 bases). This CDR3 has 13 residues. V lost 4 bases and J 3 bases, leaving 9 bases between the germline ends. Germline V gene sequence: CDR1 SNHLY, CDR2 FYNNEI. Full variable domain (outside the CDR3, taken from reference TRBV2 and TRBJ2-5): EPEVTQTPSHQVTQMGQEVILRCVPISNHLYFYWYRQILGQKVEFLVSFYNNEISEKSEIFDDQFSVERPDGSNFTLKIRSTKLEDSAMYFCASSGAGKETQYFGPGTRLLVL.